This TCR beta chain was sequenced during a study of PD-1 blockade in classical Hodgkin lymphoma. Study background: Patients were given intravenous nivolumab, 3 mg/kg, every 2 weeks.

CDR3 length equals 13 residues. Between the trimmed V and J ends, which lost 1 base and 7 bases, there was a span of 7 bases. Germline CDR1 LGHNA, CDR2 YNFKEQ. The time point here: cycle 4 day 1 (C4D1), after more than five weeks of nivolumab. There was relapse after autologous stem cell transplantation in every patient, and there was variation in brentuximab vedotin exposure. Study observations and caveats: By C4D1 there was a significant rise in CD4+ TCR diversity but not in CD8+ TCR diversity. Patients who began taking nivolumab under 1 year after ASCT were left out. Newly diagnosed patients reportedly had lower baseline TCR diversity than healthy donors.

As to this clone: Its antigen remains unknown.

Some clones are missing from TCRdb's copy, which holds only in-frame ones; the method was immunoSEQ multiplex PCR. The data contain 41,000 or so clones, roughly 69% of them singletons. The TCR sequence derives from a human donor with classical Hodgkin lymphoma. This sample comprised peripheral blood mononuclear cells (PBMCs), obtained before the fourth cycle of nivolumab. The chain is built from TRBV4-2 and TRBJ2-2; no reliable D call. The CDR3, as DNA: TGTGCCAGCAGCCAAGGGGGAATCGGGGAGCTGTTTTTT. Its translation is CASSQGGIGELFF.